These 3 T cell receptor beta chains came from one sample sequenced in a study of T cell clonotyping in hematopoietic cell transplantation. Assay used: immunoSEQ multiplex PCR; TCRdb lists only in-frame clones, some missing. The sample consists of more than 15,000 clones, over 75% of them appearing once. Input material: peripheral blood mononuclear cells. These receptors were taken from a woman in her 40s in good health. Some clones in this sample may be carry-over from other donors' samples.

A single count supports this clone. The rearrangement uses TRBV6-6 and TRBJ1-5; D is ambiguous. There are 13 residues in the CDR3. V was cut by 5 bases and J by 9 bases, with 14 bases left in between. The germline V gene has CDR1 MNHNY and CDR2 SVGAGI (reference sequence). The CDR3 here is CASSETRAWPQHF. The CDR3 bases are TGTGCCAGCAGTGAGACCCGGGCCTGGCCCCAGCATTTT.

This clone was picked up one time. The chain employs TRBV19 and TRBJ1-5; D uncertain. The CDR3 consists of 15 residues. Germline assignment: CDR1 LNHDA and CDR2 SQIVND (reference sequence). V lost 6 bases to trimming and J lost 0 bases, with 12 bases between them. The CDR3 protein is CASRSGRSSNQPQHF. The CDR3 DNA reads as TGTGCCAGTAGGTCGGGCAGGTCTAGCAATCAGCCCCAGCATTTT.

V usage is TRBV20-1 and J usage is TRBJ1-1; D call uncertain. This CDR3 comprises 8 residues. Trimming took off 6 bases at V and 6 bases at J, with 2 bases between the two ends. Germline-derived CDR1 and CDR2 are DFQATT and SNEGSKA (reference sequence). The CDR3 region has the DNA TGCAGTGCGGCTGAAGCTTTCTTT. This encodes CSAAEAFF.